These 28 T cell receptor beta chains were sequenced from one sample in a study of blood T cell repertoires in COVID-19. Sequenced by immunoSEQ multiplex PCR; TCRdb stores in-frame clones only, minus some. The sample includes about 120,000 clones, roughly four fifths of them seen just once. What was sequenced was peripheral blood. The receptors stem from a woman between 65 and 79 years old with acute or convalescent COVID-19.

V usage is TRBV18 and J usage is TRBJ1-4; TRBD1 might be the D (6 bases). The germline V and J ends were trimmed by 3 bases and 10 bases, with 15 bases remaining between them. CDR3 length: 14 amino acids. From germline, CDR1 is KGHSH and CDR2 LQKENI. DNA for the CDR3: TGTGCCAGCTCACCGAACTCCAAACAGGGAAAACTGTTTTTT. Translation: CASSPNSKQGKLFF.

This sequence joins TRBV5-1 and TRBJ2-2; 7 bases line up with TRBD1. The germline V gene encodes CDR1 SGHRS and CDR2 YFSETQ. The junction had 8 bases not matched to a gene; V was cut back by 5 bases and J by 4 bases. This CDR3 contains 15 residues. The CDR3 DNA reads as TGCGCCAGCAGGTCTACCGGGACAGTCACCGGGGAGCTGTTTTTT. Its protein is CASRSTGTVTGELFF.

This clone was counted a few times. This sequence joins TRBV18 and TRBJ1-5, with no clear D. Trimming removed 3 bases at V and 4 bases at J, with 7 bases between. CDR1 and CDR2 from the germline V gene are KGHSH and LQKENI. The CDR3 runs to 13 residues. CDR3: CASSPDINQPQHF. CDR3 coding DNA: TGTGCCAGCTCACCTGACATTAATCAGCCCCAGCATTTT.

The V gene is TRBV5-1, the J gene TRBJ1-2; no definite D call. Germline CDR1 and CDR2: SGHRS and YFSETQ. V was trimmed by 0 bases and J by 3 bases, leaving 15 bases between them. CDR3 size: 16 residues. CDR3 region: CASSLVVSDFYYGYTF. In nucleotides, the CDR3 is TGCGCCAGCAGCTTGGTAGTAAGCGATTTTTACTATGGCTACACCTTC.

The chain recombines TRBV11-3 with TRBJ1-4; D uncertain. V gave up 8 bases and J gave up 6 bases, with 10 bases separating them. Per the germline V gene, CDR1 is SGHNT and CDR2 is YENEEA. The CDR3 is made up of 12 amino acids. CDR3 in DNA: TGTGCCAGCGGTTCGGTCGATGAAAAACTGTTTTTT. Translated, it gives CASGSVDEKLFF. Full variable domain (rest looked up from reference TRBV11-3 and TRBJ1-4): EAGVVQSPRYKIIEKKQPVAFWCNPISGHNTLYWYLQNLGQGPELLIRYENEEAVDDSQLPKDRFSAERLKGVDSTLKIQPAELGDSAVYLCASGSVDEKLFFGSGTQLSVL.

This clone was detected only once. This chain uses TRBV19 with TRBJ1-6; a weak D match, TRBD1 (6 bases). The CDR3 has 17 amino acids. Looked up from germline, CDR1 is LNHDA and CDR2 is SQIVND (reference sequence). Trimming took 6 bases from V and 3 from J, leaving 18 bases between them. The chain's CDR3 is CASSRDTQVFYNSPLHF. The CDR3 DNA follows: TGTGCCAGTAGCCGGGACACCCAAGTTTTCTATAATTCACCCCTCCACTTT.

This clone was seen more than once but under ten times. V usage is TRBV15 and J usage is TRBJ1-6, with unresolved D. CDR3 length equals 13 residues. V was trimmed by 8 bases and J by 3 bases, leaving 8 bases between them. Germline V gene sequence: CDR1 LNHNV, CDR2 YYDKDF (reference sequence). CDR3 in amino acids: CATEVDYNSPLHF. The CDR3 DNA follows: TGTGCCACCGAGGTAGACTATAATTCACCCCTCCACTTT.

CDR3 DNA sequence: TGTGCCAGCAGCGTAGAGACAGGGGGTACTTACGAGCAGTACTTC. Translation gives CASSVETGGTYEQYF. The chain carries TRBV9 and TRBJ2-7, with TRBD1 matching over 9 bases. V trimming: 0 bases; J trimming: 4 bases; junction bases outside the gene matches: 5. The CDR3 totals 15 residues. Per germline, CDR1 SGDLS and CDR2 YYNGEE. The full variable domain, in which reference TRBV9 and TRBJ2-7 provide the parts outside the CDR3, is DSGVTQTPKHLITATGQRVTLRCSPRSGDLSVYWYQQSLDQGLQFLIQYYNGEERAKGNILERFSAQQFPDLHSELNLSSLELGDSALYFCASSVETGGTYEQYFGPGTRLTVT.

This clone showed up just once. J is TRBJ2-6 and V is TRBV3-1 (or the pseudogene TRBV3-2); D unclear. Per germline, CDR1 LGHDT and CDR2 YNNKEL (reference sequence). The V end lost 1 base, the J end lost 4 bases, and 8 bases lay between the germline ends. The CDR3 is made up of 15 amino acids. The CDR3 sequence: CASSQAPRGANVLTF. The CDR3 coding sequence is TGTGCCAGCAGCCAAGCCCCGAGGGGGGCCAACGTCCTGACTTTC.

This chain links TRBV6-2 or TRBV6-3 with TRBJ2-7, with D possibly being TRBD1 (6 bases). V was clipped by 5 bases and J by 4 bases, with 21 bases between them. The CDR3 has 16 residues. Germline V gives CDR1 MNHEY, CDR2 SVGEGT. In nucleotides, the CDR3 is TGTGCCAGCAGTCGTCAGGGGCCCGACACCCTTTACGAGCAGTACTTC. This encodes CASSRQGPDTLYEQYF.

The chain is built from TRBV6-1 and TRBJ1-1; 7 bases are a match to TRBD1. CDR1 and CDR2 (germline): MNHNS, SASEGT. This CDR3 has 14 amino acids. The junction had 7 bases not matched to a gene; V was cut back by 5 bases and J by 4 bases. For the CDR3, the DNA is TGTGCCAGCAGTTCCAAACAGGGGAGCACTGAAGCTTTCTTT. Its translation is CASSSKQGSTEAFF.

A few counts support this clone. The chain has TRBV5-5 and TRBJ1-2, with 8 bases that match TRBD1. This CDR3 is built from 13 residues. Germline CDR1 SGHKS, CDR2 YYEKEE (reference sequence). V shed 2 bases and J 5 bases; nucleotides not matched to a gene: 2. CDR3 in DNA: TGTGCCAGCAGCTTACGACAGGGGTATGGCTACACCTTC. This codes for CASSLRQGYGYTF.

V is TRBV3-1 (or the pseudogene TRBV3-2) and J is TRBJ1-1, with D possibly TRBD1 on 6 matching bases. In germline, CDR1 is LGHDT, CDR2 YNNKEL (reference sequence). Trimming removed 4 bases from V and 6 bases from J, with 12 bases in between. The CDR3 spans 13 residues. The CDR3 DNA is TGTGCCAGCAGCCCGGATAGGGGGTCTGAAGCTTTCTTT. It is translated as CASSPDRGSEAFF.

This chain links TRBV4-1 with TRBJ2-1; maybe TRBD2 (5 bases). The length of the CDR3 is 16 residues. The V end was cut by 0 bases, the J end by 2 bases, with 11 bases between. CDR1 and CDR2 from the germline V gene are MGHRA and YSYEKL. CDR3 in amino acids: CASSQEPGLPYNEQFF. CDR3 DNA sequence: TGCGCCAGCAGCCAAGAACCGGGATTGCCCTACAATGAGCAGTTCTTC.

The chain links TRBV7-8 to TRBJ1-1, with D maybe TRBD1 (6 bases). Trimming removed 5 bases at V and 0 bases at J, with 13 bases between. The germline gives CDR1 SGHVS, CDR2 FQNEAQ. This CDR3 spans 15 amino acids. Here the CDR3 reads CASSLRGGMNTEAFF. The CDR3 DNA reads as TGTGCCAGCAGCCTTAGGGGGGGCATGAACACTGAAGCTTTCTTT.

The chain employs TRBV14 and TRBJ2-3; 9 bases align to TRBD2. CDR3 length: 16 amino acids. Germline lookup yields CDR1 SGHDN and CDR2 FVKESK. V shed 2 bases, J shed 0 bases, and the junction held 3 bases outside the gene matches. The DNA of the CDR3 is TGTGCCAGCAGCCAACTAGCGGGGACTAGCACAGATACGCAGTATTTT. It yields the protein CASSQLAGTSTDTQYF.

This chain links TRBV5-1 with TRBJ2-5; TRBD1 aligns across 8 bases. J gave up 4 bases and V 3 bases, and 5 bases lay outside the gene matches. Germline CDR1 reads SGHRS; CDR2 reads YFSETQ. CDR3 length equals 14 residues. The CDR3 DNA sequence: TGCGCCAGCAGCTCTCAGGGGGCGAGAGAGACCCAGTACTTC. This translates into CASSSQGARETQYF.

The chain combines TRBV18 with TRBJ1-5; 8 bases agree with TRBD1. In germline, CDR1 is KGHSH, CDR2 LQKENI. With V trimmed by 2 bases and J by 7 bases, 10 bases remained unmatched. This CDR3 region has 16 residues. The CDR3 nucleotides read TGTGCCAGCTCACCATCCCCGGGACAGGCGAGCCAGCCCCAGCATTTT. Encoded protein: CASSPSPGQASQPQHF.

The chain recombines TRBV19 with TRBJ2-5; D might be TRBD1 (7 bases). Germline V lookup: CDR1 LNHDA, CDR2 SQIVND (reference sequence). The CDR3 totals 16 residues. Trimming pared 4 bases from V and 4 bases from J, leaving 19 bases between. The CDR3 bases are TGTGCCAGTAGTACTCCCTCGTGGCAGGGGGGAGAGACCCAGTACTTC. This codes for CASSTPSWQGGETQYF.

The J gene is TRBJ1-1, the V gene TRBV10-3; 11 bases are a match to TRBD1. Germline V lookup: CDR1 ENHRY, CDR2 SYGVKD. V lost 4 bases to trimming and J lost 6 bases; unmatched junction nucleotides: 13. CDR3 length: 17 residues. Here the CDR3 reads CAISAHGQGAFNAEAFF. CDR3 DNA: TGTGCCATCAGTGCCCACGGACAGGGGGCTTTTAACGCTGAAGCTTTCTTT.

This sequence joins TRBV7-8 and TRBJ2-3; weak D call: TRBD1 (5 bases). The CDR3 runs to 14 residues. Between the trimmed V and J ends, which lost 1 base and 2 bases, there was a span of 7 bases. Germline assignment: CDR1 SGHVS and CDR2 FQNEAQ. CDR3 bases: TGTGCCAGCAGCTTAGTAGGGGTCACAGATACGCAGTATTTT. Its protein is CASSLVGVTDTQYF. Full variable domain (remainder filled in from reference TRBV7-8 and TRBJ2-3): GAGVSQSPRYKVAKRGQDVALRCDPISGHVSLFWYQQALGQGPEFLTYFQNEAQLDKSGLPSDRFFAERPEGSVSTLKIQRTQQEDSAVYLCASSLVGVTDTQYFGPGTRLTVL.

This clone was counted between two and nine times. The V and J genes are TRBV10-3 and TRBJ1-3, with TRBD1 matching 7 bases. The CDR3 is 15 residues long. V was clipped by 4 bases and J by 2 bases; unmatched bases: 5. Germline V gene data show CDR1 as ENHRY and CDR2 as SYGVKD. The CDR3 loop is CAISAGQGAGNTIYF. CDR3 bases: TGTGCCATCAGTGCCGGCCAGGGGGCTGGAAACACCATATATTTT.

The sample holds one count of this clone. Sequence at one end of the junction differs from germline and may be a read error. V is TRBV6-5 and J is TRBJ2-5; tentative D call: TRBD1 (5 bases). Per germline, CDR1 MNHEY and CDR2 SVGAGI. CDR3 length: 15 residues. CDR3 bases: TGTGCCAGCACCCCGGGCAGGGTAAACCATGAGACCCAGTACTTC. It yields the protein CASTPGRVNHETQYF.

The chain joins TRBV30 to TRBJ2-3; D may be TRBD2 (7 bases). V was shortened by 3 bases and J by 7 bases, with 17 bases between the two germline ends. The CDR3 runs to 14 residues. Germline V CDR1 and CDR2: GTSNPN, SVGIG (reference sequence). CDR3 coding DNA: TGTGCCTGGAGCGTAGGCGGGGGCGCTAATACGCAGTATTTT. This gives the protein CAWSVGGGANTQYF.

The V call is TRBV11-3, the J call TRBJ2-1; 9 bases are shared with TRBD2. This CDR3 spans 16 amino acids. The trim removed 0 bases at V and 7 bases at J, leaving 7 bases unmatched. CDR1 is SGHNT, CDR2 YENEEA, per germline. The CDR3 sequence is CASSLELAGGRNEQFF. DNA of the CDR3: TGTGCCAGCAGCTTAGAACTAGCGGGTGGTAGGAATGAGCAGTTCTTC.

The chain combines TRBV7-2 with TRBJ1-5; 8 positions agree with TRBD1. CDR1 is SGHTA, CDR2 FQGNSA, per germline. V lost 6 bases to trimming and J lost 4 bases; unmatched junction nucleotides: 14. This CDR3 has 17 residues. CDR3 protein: CASSSGQGGRWNQPQHF. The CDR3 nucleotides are TGTGCCAGCAGTTCCGGACAGGGAGGAAGATGGAATCAGCCCCAGCATTTT.

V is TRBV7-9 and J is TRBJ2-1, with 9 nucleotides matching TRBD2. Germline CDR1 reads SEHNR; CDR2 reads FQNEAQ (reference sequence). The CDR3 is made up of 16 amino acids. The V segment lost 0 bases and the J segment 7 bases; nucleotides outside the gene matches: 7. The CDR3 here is CASSLAGAGGGNEQFF. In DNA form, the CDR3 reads TGTGCCAGCAGCTTAGCCGGAGCGGGGGGCGGAAATGAGCAGTTCTTC.

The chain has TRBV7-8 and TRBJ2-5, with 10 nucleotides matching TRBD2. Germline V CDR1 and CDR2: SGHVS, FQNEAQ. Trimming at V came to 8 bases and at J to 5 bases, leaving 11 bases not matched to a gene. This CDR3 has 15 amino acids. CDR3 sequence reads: CASLLAGSPSETQYF. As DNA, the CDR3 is TGTGCCAGCTTACTAGCGGGGAGCCCCTCTGAGACCCAGTACTTC.